A single sample gave rise to the 23 T cell receptor beta chains below, sequenced in a study of shared clonotypes between healthy human individuals. The repertoire was sequenced with immunoSEQ multiplex PCR; TCRdb's copy has only in-frame clones and lacks some. Of hundreds of thousands of clones detected, roughly 73% appear once; the ten largest clones hold 1.5% to 2%. The sample comprised memory CD4+ T cells sorted from blood. Documented subset: CD45RA-negative fraction. Receptors were obtained from a woman younger than 45 in good health.

The V gene is TRBV27, the J gene TRBJ1-5, with 9 nucleotides matching TRBD1. The length of the CDR3 is 14 residues. J gave up 4 bases and V 6 bases, and 4 bases lay outside the gene matches. Germline values: CDR1 MNHEY, CDR2 SMNVEV (reference sequence). The CDR3 protein is CASRTGTGNQPQHF. The DNA of the CDR3 is TGTGCCAGCAGGACCGGGACAGGGAATCAGCCCCAGCATTTT.

This chain links TRBV27 with TRBJ2-2; 8 positions match TRBD1. V trimming: 10 bases; J trimming: 4 bases; junction bases outside the gene matches: 14. This CDR3 comprises 16 residues. CDR1 is MNHEY and CDR2 is SMNVEV in the germline V gene (reference sequence). CDR3 bases: TGTGCCACCATGTGGACAGGGCTAGAGTCCACCGGGGAGCTGTTTTTT. The encoded protein is CATMWTGLESTGELFF.

The chain carries TRBV27 and TRBJ2-1, with D perhaps TRBD2 (5 bases). Trimming took 4 bases from V and 3 from J, leaving 7 bases between them. Germline V gene data show CDR1 as MNHEY and CDR2 as SMNVEV (reference sequence). The CDR3 has 13 residues. This CDR3 reads CASSYSDYNEQFF. The CDR3 DNA reads TGTGCCAGCAGTTATAGCGACTACAATGAGCAGTTCTTC.

The rearrangement uses TRBV29-1 and TRBJ1-1; tentatively, D is TRBD1 (5 bases). CDR1 is SQVTM, CDR2 ANQGSEA, per germline. The CDR3 length is 13 residues. Trimming shortened V by 0 bases and J by 6 bases, and 11 bases separated the two germline ends. The CDR3 coding sequence is TGCAGCGTTGAAGAGAATAGGGGCTCTGAAGCTTTCTTT. It yields the protein CSVEENRGSEAFF.

A note on this clone: Distinct nucleotide sequences in the sample also encode this CDR3. The J gene is TRBJ2-1, the V gene TRBV7-8, with TRBD2 matching 12 bases. CDR3 length equals 15 residues. In germline, CDR1 is SGHVS, CDR2 FQNEAQ. V was pared by 5 bases and J by 4 bases, with 3 bases of the junction left unmatched. For the CDR3, the DNA is TGTGCCAGCAGCCTCGGACTAGCGGGATACAATGAGCAGTTCTTC. Protein sequence: CASSLGLAGYNEQFF.

The chain is built from TRBV7-9 and TRBJ1-2; D is uncertain. Germline V lookup: CDR1 SEHNR, CDR2 FQNEAQ (reference sequence). The CDR3 length is 18 residues. The V end lost 4 bases, the J end lost 3 bases, and 24 bases lay between the germline ends. The CDR3 region is CASSSVWARTGGDYGYTF. In DNA, the CDR3 is TGTGCCAGCAGCTCCGTTTGGGCACGGACCGGAGGAGACTATGGCTACACCTTC.

The chain couples TRBV6-6 to TRBJ1-2, with D possibly TRBD1 on 5 matching bases. This CDR3 has 13 residues. Germline loops: CDR1 MNHNY, CDR2 SVGAGI (reference sequence). Trimming pared 5 bases from V and 0 bases from J, leaving 7 bases between. CDR3 in amino acids: CASSQTANYGYTF. CDR3 DNA sequence: TGTGCCAGCAGTCAGACAGCTAACTATGGCTACACCTTC.

This clone was seen only a few times. The J gene is TRBJ1-5, the V gene TRBV5-1; no definite D call. Trimming shortened V by 4 bases and J by 6 bases, and 14 bases separated the two germline ends. In germline, CDR1 is SGHRS, CDR2 YFSETQ. This CDR3 has 14 residues. The CDR3 loop is CASSADGSAQPQHF. In nucleotides, the CDR3 is TGCGCCAGCAGCGCTGATGGGTCTGCTCAGCCCCAGCATTTT. The whole variable domain, remainder taken from reference TRBV5-1 and TRBJ1-5, is KAGVTQTPRYLIKTRGQQVTLSCSPISGHRSVSWYQQTPGQGLQFLFEYFSETQRNKGNFPGRFSGRQFSNSRSEMNVSTLELGDSALYLCASSADGSAQPQHFGDGTRLSIL.

The chain is built from TRBV19 and TRBJ2-7; D unresolved. CDR1 is LNHDA, CDR2 SQIVND, per germline (reference sequence). V was cut by 4 bases and J by 7 bases, with 14 bases left in between. The CDR3 is 13 amino acids. CDR3 sequence: CASSNGRMREQYF. In DNA, the CDR3 is TGTGCCAGTAGTAACGGCCGGATGAGGGAGCAGTACTTC.

J is TRBJ2-1 and V is TRBV6-4; a weak D match, TRBD2 (5 bases). The germline gives CDR1 MRHNA, CDR2 SNTAGT. The CDR3 runs 13 residues. V was shortened by 6 bases and J by 4 bases, with 10 bases between the two germline ends. The chain's CDR3 is CASRPRTYNEQFF. Here the CDR3 DNA reads TGTGCCAGCAGACCGAGGACTTACAATGAGCAGTTCTTC.

The V and J genes are TRBV5-1 and TRBJ2-7, with 10 bases matching TRBD2. The CDR3 has 15 amino acids. V trimming: 4 bases; J trimming: 5 bases; junction bases outside the gene matches: 9. Germline V gene sequence: CDR1 SGHRS, CDR2 YFSETQ. The CDR3 DNA sequence: TGCGCCAGCAGCCGTTCTTCTAGCGGGAGCCACGAGCAGTACTTC. Protein: CASSRSSSGSHEQYF. The full variable domain, its missing parts supplied by reference TRBV5-1 and TRBJ2-7, is KAGVTQTPRYLIKTRGQQVTLSCSPISGHRSVSWYQQTPGQGLQFLFEYFSETQRNKGNFPGRFSGRQFSNSRSEMNVSTLELGDSALYLCASSRSSSGSHEQYFGPGTRLTVT.

The chain has TRBV11-2 and TRBJ2-1; maybe TRBD2 (5 bases). CDR1 is SGHAT, CDR2 FQNNGV, per germline. Between the trimmed V and J ends, which lost 5 bases and 4 bases, there was a span of 18 bases. The CDR3 sequence is 16 residues long. The CDR3 DNA reads TGTGCCAGCAGCCTAAAAGGTCTAGCTCAGTACAATGAGCAGTTCTTC. It specifies CASSLKGLAQYNEQFF. The full variable domain, its missing parts supplied by reference TRBV11-2 and TRBJ2-1, is EAGVAQSPRYKIIEKRQSVAFWCNPISGHATLYWYQQILGQGPKLLIQFQNNGVVDDSQLPKDRFSAERLKGVDSTLKIQPAKLEDSAVYLCASSLKGLAQYNEQFFGPGTRLTVL.

The V and J genes are TRBV6-1 and TRBJ2-3, with no clear D. V gave up 5 bases and J gave up 6 bases, with 12 bases separating them. Germline V gives CDR1 MNHNS, CDR2 SASEGT. This CDR3 comprises 13 residues. The CDR3, as DNA: TGTGCCAGCAGTCAGACGCGGACCGATACGCAGTATTTT. This sequence encodes CASSQTRTDTQYF.

V is TRBV21-1 and J is TRBJ2-1; TRBD2 reflects the table's D call only, with no check against the DNA. TRBV21-1 has pseudogene status. The length of the CDR3 is 19 residues. Here the CDR3 DNA reads TGTGCCAGCAGCCCTAGGACGACTAGCGGACTCTGCTCCTACAATGAGCAGTTCTTC. Protein product: CASSPRTTSGLCSYNEQFF.

The rearrangement links TRBV5-1 to TRBJ2-1; tentatively, D is TRBD1 or TRBD2 (5 bases each). The CDR3 covers 16 residues. V was shortened by 0 bases and J by 0 bases, with 10 bases between the two germline ends. The germline V gene encodes CDR1 SGHRS and CDR2 YFSETQ. The DNA for the CDR3 is TGCGCCAGCAGCTTGGGGGCAGGGAGCTCCTACAATGAGCAGTTCTTC. It specifies CASSLGAGSSYNEQFF.

The J gene is TRBJ1-3, the V gene TRBV7-2; D may be TRBD1 (5 bases). Germline CDR1 is SGHTA and CDR2 is FQGNSA. V was trimmed by 0 bases and J by 4 bases, leaving 7 bases between them. This CDR3 comprises 14 residues. Here the CDR3 DNA reads TGTGCCAGCAGCTTAGCAGGGGTCGGAAACACCATATATTTT. Amino acid sequence: CASSLAGVGNTIYF.

J is TRBJ2-2 and V is TRBV18; no clear D. The CDR3 has 16 amino acids. Trimming cost V 2 bases and J 0 bases, with 10 bases left between them. Germline V gene sequence: CDR1 KGHSH, CDR2 LQKENI. The CDR3 spells CASSPSRLANTGELFF. As DNA, the CDR3 is TGTGCCAGCTCACCATCAAGACTCGCGAACACCGGGGAGCTGTTTTTT.

This rearrangement joins TRBV25-1 to TRBJ2-1; TRBD1 matches at 7 bases. This CDR3 contains 16 residues. Trimming cost V 9 bases and J 1 base; bases outside gene matches: 12. Germline CDR1 reads MGHDK; CDR2 reads SYGVNS. The CDR3 DNA reads TGTGCCAGTGAAGTTCCCGGGACAGCTTCCTACAATGAGCAGTTCTTC. Translating it yields CASEVPGTASYNEQFF.

This chain joins TRBV7-9 and TRBJ2-7, with TRBD2 matching over 7 bases. The trim removed 3 bases at V and 9 bases at J, leaving 2 bases unmatched. The CDR3 spans 11 residues. CDR1 is SEHNR and CDR2 is FQNEAQ in the germline V gene (reference sequence). For the CDR3, the DNA is TGTGCCAGCAGCTTCGGGAGGCGGCAGTACTTC. Translated, it gives CASSFGRRQYF.

The genes are TRBV28 and TRBJ2-7; 8 bases line up with TRBD2. This CDR3 region has 16 residues. CDR1 is MDHEN, CDR2 SYDVKM, per germline. The trim removed 4 bases at V and 3 bases at J, leaving 11 bases unmatched. The chain's CDR3 is CASSSSASGRNYEQYF. Here the CDR3 DNA reads TGTGCCAGCAGTTCCTCCGCTAGCGGGCGGAACTACGAGCAGTACTTC.

This clone has just a few counts. A read error may account for a junction end that differs from germline. This chain connects TRBV2 to TRBJ1-2; a weak D match, TRBD1 (6 bases). CDR1 is SNHLY, CDR2 FYNNEI, per germline. The CDR3 totals 10 residues. The CDR3 loop reads CASSEGQDLF. The CDR3 DNA reads TGTGCCAGCAGTGAAGGACAGGACTTGTTC.

V is TRBV29-1 and J is TRBJ2-1, with D maybe TRBD2 (6 bases). With 2 bases removed from V and 7 bases from J, the gap between germline ends came to 12 bases. The CDR3 is made up of 13 amino acids. Germline V gene lookup returns CDR1 SQVTM and CDR2 ANQGSEA. The DNA of the CDR3 is TGCAGCGTTGAAACCTCGAGCGGGAATGAGCAGTTCTTC. This translates into CSVETSSGNEQFF.

This sequence joins TRBV7-3 and TRBJ2-5; 10 bases line up with TRBD2. The CDR3 sequence is 15 residues long. CDR1 is SGHTA and CDR2 is FQGTGA in the germline V gene. The trim removed 8 bases at V and 5 bases at J, leaving 11 bases unmatched. CDR3 loop: CASRRSGRAGETQYF. The CDR3 DNA follows: TGTGCCAGCCGGAGGAGCGGGAGGGCGGGGGAGACCCAGTACTTC.